These T cell receptor beta chains were read from a single sample in a study of tumor-infiltrating lymphocytes in primary liver carcinoma. TCRdb ran MiXCR on the multiplex PCR reads and lists one entry per CDR3 protein. The sample lists some 180,000 distinct CDR3 sequences, 60% occurring once. The specimen sequenced was peripheral blood. These receptors were taken from a man aged 35 to 55 with primary liver carcinoma and hepatitis B virus infection. CDR3s include the opening cysteine and the closing phenylalanine or tryptophan. A D gene is named only where the DNA matches it firmly. Part of the rows lack a size; the others show once, few, many or a class for expanded clones.

CDR3 protein: CSVGRDSYEQYF
CDR3 DNA: TGCAGCGTTGGGAGGGACAGCTACGAGCAGTACTTC
D gene: -
J gene: TRBJ2-7
V gene: TRBV29-1
clone size: few

CDR3 protein: CASKRLGLAGGPGTDTQYF
CDR3 DNA: TGTGCCAGCAAACGCCTCGGACTAGCGGGAGGGCCGGGCACAGATACGCAGTATTTT
D gene: TRBD2
J gene: TRBJ2-3
V gene: TRBV6-5
clone size: few

CDR3 protein: CATQLVDTQCF
CDR3 DNA: TGTGCCACCCAGTTAGTCGATACGCAGTGTTTT
D gene: -
J gene: TRBJ2-3
V gene: TRBV10-3
clone size: -

CDR3 protein: CASSLEYNEQFF
CDR3 DNA: TGTGCCAGCAGCTTAGAGTACAATGAGCAGTTCTTC
D gene: -
J gene: TRBJ2-1
V gene: TRBV11-3
clone size: many

CDR3 protein: CARRLADGWEQFF
CDR3 DNA: TGTGCCAGAAGACTAGCGGACGGCTGGGAGCAGTTCTTC
D gene: TRBD2
J gene: TRBJ2-1
V gene: TRBV12-3/TRBV12-4
clone size: -

CDR3 protein: CASSFEPEQAYYGYTF
CDR3 DNA: TGTGCCAGCAGCTTTGAACCGGAACAGGCGTACTATGGCTACACCTTC
D gene: -
J gene: TRBJ1-2
V gene: TRBV5-6
clone size: -

CDR3 protein: CTSSLVITSYNEKFF
CDR3 DNA: TGTACCAGCAGTTTAGTCATAACCTCCTACAATGAGAAGTTCTTC
D gene: -
J gene: TRBJ2-1
V gene: TRBV12-3/TRBV12-4
clone size: -

CDR3 protein: CASSGTGINSPLHF
CDR3 DNA: TGTGCCAGCAGTGGGACAGGCATTAATTCACCCCTCCACTTT
D gene: TRBD1
J gene: TRBJ1-6
V gene: TRBV6-5
clone size: few

CDR3 protein: CASNQGGRPYNEQFF
CDR3 DNA: TGTGCCAGCAACCAGGGTGGGAGACCCTACAATGAGCAGTTCTTC
D gene: -
J gene: TRBJ2-1
V gene: TRBV6-5
clone size: -

CDR3 protein: CASSLWSQDTQYF
CDR3 DNA: TGTGCCAGCAGCTTGTGGTCTCAAGATACCCAGTACTTC
D gene: -
J gene: TRBJ2-5
V gene: TRBV5-6
clone size: -

CDR3 protein: CASSLERRVTYEQFF
CDR3 DNA: TGTGCCAGCAGCTTAGAGCGCCGGGTGACCTATGAGCAGTTCTTC
D gene: -
J gene: TRBJ2-1
V gene: TRBV11-2
clone size: -

CDR3 protein: CASSQRQSSNQRQHF
CDR3 DNA: TGTGCCAGCAGCCAGCGACAGAGTAGCAATCAGCGCCAGCATTTT
D gene: -
J gene: TRBJ1-5
V gene: TRBV4-2
clone size: -

CDR3 protein: CASTGDGQLTNVLTF
CDR3 DNA: TGTGCCAGTACCGGGGACGGTCAACTAACCAACGTCCTGACTTTC
D gene: -
J gene: TRBJ2-6
V gene: TRBV12-3/TRBV12-4
clone size: -

CDR3 protein: CASSPIPDTMNTEAFF
CDR3 DNA: TGTGCCAGCAGCCCCATACCGGACACCATGAACACTGAAGCTTTCTTT
D gene: -
J gene: TRBJ1-1
V gene: TRBV11-2
clone size: few

CDR3 protein: CSVGGSDYGYTF
CDR3 DNA: TGCAGCGTGGGGGGGAGCGACTATGGCTACACCTTC
D gene: -
J gene: TRBJ1-2
V gene: TRBV29-1
clone size: -

CDR3 protein: CASSRGWDSNTEAFF
CDR3 DNA: TGTGCCAGCAGCCGGGGCTGGGACAGCAACACTGAAGCTTTCTTT
D gene: TRBD1
J gene: TRBJ1-1
V gene: TRBV7-9
clone size: -

CDR3 protein: CASSFPGGTGELFF
CDR3 DNA: TGTGCCAGCAGCTTCCCTGGGGGAACCGGGGAGCTGTTTTTT
D gene: -
J gene: TRBJ2-2
V gene: TRBV5-4
clone size: few

CDR3 protein: CASSLPGESPLHF
CDR3 DNA: TGTGCCAGCAGCTTACCCGGGGAGTCACCCCTCCACTTT
D gene: -
J gene: TRBJ1-6
V gene: TRBV7-9
clone size: few

CDR3 protein: CASSSTSLAEETQYF
CDR3 DNA: TGTGCCAGCAGTTCCACCTCTCTAGCTGAAGAGACCCAGTACTTC
D gene: -
J gene: TRBJ2-5
V gene: TRBV28
clone size: few

CDR3 protein: CASSEHGIVRSNQPQHF
CDR3 DNA: TGTGCCAGCAGTGAACATGGGATAGTTAGGAGCAATCAGCCCCAGCATTTT
D gene: -
J gene: TRBJ1-5
V gene: TRBV6-1
clone size: -

CDR3 protein: CASSPRALSGTGGLKAQHF
CDR3 DNA: TGCGCCAGCAGCCCCCGGGCCTTATCCGGGACAGGGGGACTAAAGGCCCAGCATTTT
D gene: TRBD1
J gene: TRBJ1-5
V gene: TRBV4-1
clone size: few

CDR3 protein: CSVAETGGSEQYF
CDR3 DNA: TGCAGCGTTGCAGAGACAGGGGGCAGCGAGCAGTACTTC
D gene: TRBD1
J gene: TRBJ2-7
V gene: TRBV29-1
clone size: -

CDR3 protein: CASSKLGTEQFF
CDR3 DNA: TGTGCCAGCAGTAAACTAGGGACTGAGCAGTTCTTC
D gene: -
J gene: TRBJ2-1
V gene: TRBV27
clone size: many

CDR3 protein: CASNLSRGSNEQYF
CDR3 DNA: TGTGCCAGCAACTTATCCAGGGGCTCAAACGAGCAGTACTTC
D gene: -
J gene: TRBJ2-7
V gene: TRBV11-2
clone size: -

CDR3 protein: CDSIALAGLHNEQFF
CDR3 DNA: TGTGACAGCATTGCACTAGCGGGCCTACACAATGAGCAGTTCTTC
D gene: TRBD2
J gene: TRBJ2-1
V gene: TRBV6-1
clone size: -

CDR3 protein: CASSWGSRDTQYF
CDR3 DNA: TGTGCCAGCAGTTGGGGTTCTCGAGATACGCAGTATTTT
D gene: -
J gene: TRBJ2-3
V gene: TRBV6-5
clone size: -

CDR3 protein: CASRRTGGNTGELFF
CDR3 DNA: TGCGCCAGCCGGAGGACAGGGGGGAACACCGGGGAGCTGTTTTTT
D gene: TRBD1
J gene: TRBJ2-2
V gene: TRBV10-2
clone size: -

CDR3 protein: CASSHALGGQGNNEQFF
CDR3 DNA: TGCGCCAGCAGCCATGCCCTTGGGGGCCAGGGGAACAATGAGCAGTTCTTC
D gene: -
J gene: TRBJ2-1
V gene: TRBV4-1
clone size: few

CDR3 protein: CASRLGLAGEQYF
CDR3 DNA: TGTGCCAGCAGACTGGGACTAGCTGGCGAGCAGTACTTC
D gene: TRBD2
J gene: TRBJ2-7
V gene: TRBV6-5
clone size: few

CDR3 protein: CATNQESGYNTGELFF
CDR3 DNA: TGCGCCACCAACCAAGAAAGCGGATACAACACCGGGGAGCTGTTTTTT
D gene: -
J gene: TRBJ2-2
V gene: TRBV4-1
clone size: once

CDR3 protein: CASMSGRGSNQPQHF
CDR3 DNA: TGTGCCAGCATGTCCGGGCGGGGTAGCAATCAGCCCCAGCATTTT
D gene: -
J gene: TRBJ1-5
V gene: TRBV6-1
clone size: -

CDR3 protein: CASSYSGSGTDTQYF
CDR3 DNA: TGTGCCAGCAGTTATAGCGGGAGCGGGACAGATACGCAGTATTTT
D gene: TRBD2
J gene: TRBJ2-3
V gene: TRBV6-6
clone size: many

CDR3 protein: CASSLVVSADYSYEQYF
CDR3 DNA: TGTGCCAGCAGCTTAGTGGTTAGCGCTGACTACTCCTACGAGCAGTACTTC
D gene: -
J gene: TRBJ2-7
V gene: TRBV11-2
clone size: many

CDR3 protein: CASSWDRGETQYF
CDR3 DNA: TGTGCTAGCAGCTGGGACAGGGGAGAGACCCAGTACTTC
D gene: TRBD1
J gene: TRBJ2-5
V gene: TRBV5-6
clone size: once

CDR3 protein: CASSPQGFDEQFF
CDR3 DNA: TGTGCCAGCAGTCCCCAGGGTTTCGATGAGCAGTTCTTC
D gene: -
J gene: TRBJ2-1
V gene: TRBV6-5
clone size: -

CDR3 protein: CASSLWTDRSGNTIYF
CDR3 DNA: TGTGCCAGCAGCTTGTGGACGGACCGCTCTGGAAACACCATATATTTT
D gene: -
J gene: TRBJ1-3
V gene: TRBV5-4
clone size: -

CDR3 protein: CASTLGQGGTDTQYF
CDR3 DNA: TGTGCCAGCACCCTCGGACAGGGAGGCACAGATACGCAGTATTTT
D gene: TRBD1
J gene: TRBJ2-3
V gene: TRBV6-6
clone size: -

CDR3 protein: CASSLGLGGLPQHF
CDR3 DNA: TGTGCCAGCAGCTTAGGACTAGGCGGGCTGCCCCAGCATTTT
D gene: -
J gene: TRBJ1-5
V gene: TRBV11-2
clone size: many

CDR3 protein: CSATTGIYEQFF
CDR3 DNA: TGCAGCGCTACGACAGGGATCTACGAGCAGTTCTTC
D gene: TRBD1
J gene: TRBJ2-1
V gene: TRBV29-1
clone size: few

CDR3 protein: CPSSLAGLLSGNTIYF
CDR3 DNA: TGTCCCAGCAGCTTGGCCGGGCTTCTCTCTGGAAACACCATATATTTT
D gene: -
J gene: TRBJ1-3
V gene: TRBV5-4
clone size: -

CDR3 protein: CAISEDGWGVAQSF
CDR3 DNA: TGTGCCATCAGTGAGGACGGCTGGGGGGTTGCGCAGTCCTTC
D gene: -
J gene: TRBJ2-1
V gene: TRBV10-3
clone size: -

CDR3 protein: CVSSLTDGVHEQYF
CDR3 DNA: TGTGTCAGCAGCTTAACCGACGGAGTACACGAGCAGTACTTC
D gene: -
J gene: TRBJ2-7
V gene: TRBV11-2
clone size: -

CDR3 protein: CASSTDRCHEQYF
CDR3 DNA: TGTGCCAGCAGCACGGACAGGTGTCACGAGCAGTACTTC
D gene: TRBD1
J gene: TRBJ2-7
V gene: TRBV11-2
clone size: -

CDR3 protein: CASSPERNSYNEQFF
CDR3 DNA: TGTGCCAGCAGCCCGGAACGTAACTCCTACAATGAGCAGTTCTTC
D gene: -
J gene: TRBJ2-1
V gene: TRBV5-4
clone size: few

CDR3 protein: CASSLDKGAEAFF
CDR3 DNA: TGTGCCAGCAGTTTAGACAAGGGGGCTGAAGCTTTCTTT
D gene: -
J gene: TRBJ1-1
V gene: TRBV11-2
clone size: -

CDR3 protein: CASSQSEDQPQHF
CDR3 DNA: TGTGCCAGCAGCCAAAGTGAGGATCAGCCCCAGCATTTT
D gene: -
J gene: TRBJ1-5
V gene: TRBV4-2
clone size: few

CDR3 protein: CASSRGDRGVYEQYF
CDR3 DNA: TGTGCCAGCAGCCGAGGTGACAGAGGTGTCTACGAGCAGTACTTC
D gene: -
J gene: TRBJ2-7
V gene: TRBV4-2
clone size: -

CDR3 protein: CASSSASGQGQEKLFF
CDR3 DNA: TGCGCCAGCAGCTCTGCATCGGGACAGGGGCAAGAAAAACTGTTTTTT
D gene: TRBD1
J gene: TRBJ1-4
V gene: TRBV5-1
clone size: -

CDR3 protein: CANSYSQGRPGDTQYF
CDR3 DNA: TGTGCCAACAGTTACTCTCAGGGACGGCCGGGGGATACGCAGTATTTT
D gene: -
J gene: TRBJ2-3
V gene: TRBV6-6
clone size: -

CDR3 protein: CASSNLRGRDTEAFF
CDR3 DNA: TGTGCCAGCAGCAACTTAAGGGGAAGGGACACTGAAGCTTTCTTT
D gene: -
J gene: TRBJ1-1
V gene: TRBV28
clone size: -

CDR3 protein: CASRLGRKVEQFF
CDR3 DNA: TGTGCCAGCAGGCTTGGACGAAAAGTTGAGCAGTTCTTC
D gene: -
J gene: TRBJ2-1
V gene: TRBV11-2
clone size: -